This is a list of T cell receptor beta chains from one sample in a study of beta chain features in type 1 diabetes. Sequencing used immunoSEQ multiplex PCR; TCRdb keeps in-frame clones, though not all of them. The sample consists of some 270,000 clones, 8% of them appearing once. Source material: central memory CD4+ T cells from blood. The receptors were sampled from a woman younger than 30 in good health. The CDR3 runs from the conserved cysteine through the conserved F or W. The D gene is left open where the match is weak. Clone size is not always given. Where it is, it says once, few, many or a class for expanded clones.

J gene,V gene,D gene,clone size,CDR3 DNA,CDR3 protein
TRBJ2-6,TRBV18,.,.,TGTGCCAGCTCCTCGGGTGGCGCTGGGGCCAACGTCCTGACTTTC,CASSSGGAGANVLTF
TRBJ1-2,TRBV28,.,.,TGTGCCAGCAGTGAGACAGGAGGTTATAGTGGCTACACCTTC,CASSETGGYSGYTF
TRBJ1-5,TRBV6-6,.,few,TGTGCCAGCAGTTACGCCGACAGCGTAAATCAGCCCCAGCATTTT,CASSYADSVNQPQHF
TRBJ2-7,TRBV6-5,.,few,TGTGCCAGCAGAGAGGGGGGCGGCACCTACGAGCAGTACTTC,CASREGGGTYEQYF
TRBJ1-4,TRBV30,.,.,TGTGCCTGGAGTGTACCAGGGATCGGTGAAAAACTATTTTTT,CAWSVPGIGEKLFF
TRBJ1-5,TRBV10-2,TRBD1,many,TGCGCCAGCACCGGACAGGGAGGTCAGCCCCAGCATTTT,CASTGQGGQPQHF
TRBJ1-1,TRBV7-9,.,few,TGTGCCAGCAGCCAAGTGGGTGGGTTGGACACTGAAGCTTTCTTT,CASSQVGGLDTEAFF
TRBJ1-1,TRBV2,TRBD1,.,TGTGCCAGCAGGGAACAGGGGTCAGCTTTCTTT,CASREQGSAFF
TRBJ1-1,TRBV29-1,.,few,TGCAGCGTTGCCCCGACAGGACGGGCTGAAGCTTTCTTT,CSVAPTGRAEAFF
TRBJ2-7,TRBV15,TRBD2,.,TGTGCCACCAGCAGGGAGAGACTAGCGGCAACCTACGAGCAGTACTTC,CATSRERLAATYEQYF
TRBJ2-2,TRBV11-2,.,few,TGTGCCAGCCGGACCATCCGGAGAGAGCAAACCGGGGAGCTGTTTTTT,CASRTIRREQTGELFF
TRBJ2-1,TRBV7-3,.,many,TGTGCCAGCAGCTTAAACGGGCCAGCCTACAATGAGCAGTTCTTC,CASSLNGPAYNEQFF
TRBJ2-3,TRBV5-4,.,many,TGTGCCAGCAGCCCGGGACCGAACACAGATACGCAGTATTTT,CASSPGPNTDTQYF
TRBJ2-5,TRBV9,.,few,TGTGCCAGCAGCGTAGCCGCAGGGCGCGAGACCCAGTACTTC,CASSVAAGRETQYF
TRBJ1-3,TRBV16,.,many,TGTGCCAGCAGCCCGTCCTGGGAAAACACCATATATTTT,CASSPSWENTIYF
TRBJ1-1,TRBV19,TRBD1,.,TGTGCCAGTAGTATCAGTGGACAGGACAACACTGAAGCTTTCTTT,CASSISGQDNTEAFF
TRBJ2-7,TRBV5-4,.,.,TGTGCCAGCAGCTCCATAGCTGGGTCCGTCTACGAGCAGTACTTC,CASSSIAGSVYEQYF
TRBJ2-1,TRBV27,.,.,TGTGCCAGCAGTGTAAGATTAAATGAGCAGTTCTTC,CASSVRLNEQFF
TRBJ2-3,TRBV18,.,.,TGTGCCAGCTCACATGGAAGAGCTCGCACAGATACGCAGTATTTT,CASSHGRARTDTQYF
TRBJ2-5,TRBV29-1,TRBD2,.,TGCAGCGTTAGACTAGCGGGAGGTGCGGCGACCCAGTACTTC,CSVRLAGGAATQYF
TRBJ2-4,TRBV9,.,few,TGTGCCAGCAGCGTAGGATTTAGGGACACCAGGACCAAAAACATTCAGTACTTC,CASSVGFRDTRTKNIQYF
TRBJ2-6,TRBV7-8,.,.,TGTGCCAGCGGCTCACGACGGGGTGGGGCCAACGTCCTGACTTTC,CASGSRRGGANVLTF
TRBJ2-5,TRBV9,TRBD1,once,TGTGCCAGCAGCCTCTTCGGGACAGGGCCCGGAGAGACCCAGTACTTC,CASSLFGTGPGETQYF
TRBJ1-2,TRBV27,.,few,TGTGCCAGCAGCCGGTCACCGTTCTATGGCTACACCTTC,CASSRSPFYGYTF
TRBJ1-1,TRBV21-1,.,many,TGTGCCAGCAGCAAAAAGGACAGGGGAGACACTGAAGCTTTCTTT,CASSKKDRGDTEAFF
TRBJ2-1,TRBV5-4,TRBD2,few,TGTGCCAGCAGCTCCCCGGGACTAGCGGGTCTTAATGAGCAGTTCTTC,CASSSPGLAGLNEQFF
TRBJ1-2,TRBV27,TRBD1,.,TGTGCCAGCAGTCCCAGACAGGGGGGCTATGGCTACACCTTC,CASSPRQGGYGYTF
TRBJ2-7,TRBV7-2,.,.,TGTGCCAGCAGCCCACAGGGCCCTCTAACAAGGCACGAGCAGTACTTC,CASSPQGPLTRHEQYF
TRBJ1-4,TRBV7-8,.,.,TGTGCCAGCAGCCCCCGTGGCAGGGCGGGGGAAAAACTGTTTTTT,CASSPRGRAGEKLFF
TRBJ1-2,TRBV12-5,.,few,TGTGCTAGTGGTTTGTATCCAGGGCTGCGGGGCTACACCTTC,CASGLYPGLRGYTF
TRBJ2-5,TRBV5-1,.,few,TGCGCCAGCAGCAATCCCCGGGGACAAGAGACCCAGTACTTC,CASSNPRGQETQYF
TRBJ1-3,TRBV18,TRBD1,.,TGTGCCAGCTCACCTTACCGGGACAGGGACTCTGGAAACACCATATATTTT,CASSPYRDRDSGNTIYF
TRBJ2-5,TRBV10-3,.,many,TGTGCCATCAGTGTCAGGGTTGAGGAGACCCAGTACTTC,CAISVRVEETQYF
TRBJ2-2,TRBV4-2,TRBD1,few,TGTGCCAGCAGCCATGGAAGGACAGGGACGGGCGGGGAGCTGTTTTTT,CASSHGRTGTGGELFF
TRBJ2-1,TRBV11-2,.,once,TGTGCCAGCAGCCCCCAGCCCGGCCCCTACAATGAGCAGTTCTTC,CASSPQPGPYNEQFF
TRBJ1-2,TRBV7-9,.,.,TGTGCCAGCAGCTTTGGTCGGGGTTCGGGCTATGGCTACACCTTC,CASSFGRGSGYGYTF
TRBJ2-5,TRBV4-1,.,many,TGCGCCAGCAGCACTCGGGACGGTAACCAAGAGACCCAGTACTTC,CASSTRDGNQETQYF
TRBJ2-1,TRBV7-2,.,.,TGTGCCAGCAGGACCGCCTCTAGCGCCGATGAGCAGTTCTTC,CASRTASSADEQFF
TRBJ2-5,TRBV11-2,.,few,TGTGCCAGCAGCTTAGCGGGGACCCAAGAGACCCAGTACTTC,CASSLAGTQETQYF
TRBJ1-2,TRBV29-1,.,few,TGCAGCGTGAGGGGGGCGGATGGCTACACCTTC,CSVRGADGYTF
TRBJ2-3,TRBV7-2,.,few,TGTGCCAGCAGCTCGTCACGGGATACGCAGTATTTT,CASSSSRDTQYF
TRBJ2-1,TRBV7-3,.,.,TGTGCCAGCAGCTTAGGGCTAGCGCAACCAAATGAGCAGTTCTTC,CASSLGLAQPNEQFF
TRBJ1-2,TRBV11-2,.,few,TGTGCCAGCAGCCCACAGGAGAACTATGGCTACACCTTC,CASSPQENYGYTF
TRBJ1-4,TRBV5-1,.,few,TGCGCCAGCAGCTTGAATCTCGAGACTAATGAAAAACTGTTTTTT,CASSLNLETNEKLFF
TRBJ2-1,TRBV9,.,many,TGTGCCAGCAGCGTAGATCGGTACAGTGCGCAGTTCTTC,CASSVDRYSAQFF
TRBJ2-3,TRBV9,TRBD2,few,TGTGCCAGCAGCGTAGAGTGGGCTAGCGGGAGGGCCGAGGAAGATACGCAGTATTTT,CASSVEWASGRAEEDTQYF
TRBJ2-5,TRBV5-1,TRBD2,.,TGCGCCAGCAGCTTTGGGACTAGCGGGCAAGAGACCCAGTACTTC,CASSFGTSGQETQYF
TRBJ1-2,TRBV29-1,.,few,TGCAGCGTTGGCGTGAGGGCAAACTATGGCTACACCTTC,CSVGVRANYGYTF
TRBJ2-2,TRBV7-2,TRBD1,many,TGTGCCAGCAGCGAGACAGGGGGCGCCCCCGGGGAGCTGTTTTTT,CASSETGGAPGELFF
TRBJ2-2,TRBV5-4,TRBD2,.,TGTGCCAGCAGCGCCCAGGGAGCGGGAGAAACCGGGGAGCTGTTTTTT,CASSAQGAGETGELFF